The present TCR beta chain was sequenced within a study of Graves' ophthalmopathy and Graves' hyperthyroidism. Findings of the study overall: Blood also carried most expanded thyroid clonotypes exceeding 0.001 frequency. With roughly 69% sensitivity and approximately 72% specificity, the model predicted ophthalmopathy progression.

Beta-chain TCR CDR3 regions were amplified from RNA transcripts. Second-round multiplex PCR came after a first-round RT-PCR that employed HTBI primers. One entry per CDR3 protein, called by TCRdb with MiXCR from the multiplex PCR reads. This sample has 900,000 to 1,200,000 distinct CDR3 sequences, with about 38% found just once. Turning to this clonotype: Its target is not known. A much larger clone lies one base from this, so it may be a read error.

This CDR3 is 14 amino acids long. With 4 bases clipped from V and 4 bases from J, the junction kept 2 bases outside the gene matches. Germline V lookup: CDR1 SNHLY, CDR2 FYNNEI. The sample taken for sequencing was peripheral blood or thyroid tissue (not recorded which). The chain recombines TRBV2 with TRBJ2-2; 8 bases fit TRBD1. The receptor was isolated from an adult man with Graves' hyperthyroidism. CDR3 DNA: TGTGCCAGCAGTGGACAGGGGACCACCGGGGAGCTGTTTTTT. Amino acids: CASSGQGTTGELFF.